What follows are 17 T cell receptor beta chains derived from one specimen sequenced in a study of regulatory T cells in long-lasting Graves disease. Documented time point: newly diagnosed GD, antithyroid drugs for less than 3 months. Researchers made the TCR library from RNA that was extracted from PBMCs. Relying on iRepertoire HTBI primers and Arm-PCR of CDR3 regions, the team built TCR beta libraries. TCRdb re-called the multiplex PCR reads with MiXCR, one entry per CDR3 protein. The sample consists of a few hundred thousand distinct CDR3 sequences, approximately 15% of them appearing once. These records were also assigned to another study, of T cells in Graves' hyperthyroidism and ophthalmopathy.

The material was peripheral blood mononuclear cells (PBMCs), obtained at new diagnosis, from a patient treated with antithyroid drugs. The receptor set was obtained from a man aged 40-50 years with Graves disease.

The sample holds many counts of this clonotype. The chain joins TRBV12-5 to TRBJ2-5; a possible D gene is TRBD2 (6 bases). CDR1 and CDR2 from the germline V gene are LGHNT and FRNRAP. The CDR3 is 15 amino acids. With 6 bases removed from V and 2 bases from J, the gap between germline ends came to 16 bases. CDR3 loop: CASGPGLTTQETQYF. For the CDR3, the DNA is TGTGCTAGTGGCCCCGGACTAACCACGCAAGAGACCCAGTACTTC.

At least ten counts were recorded for this clonotype. The genes are TRBV2 and TRBJ2-7; D is unclear. Germline CDR1 SNHLY, CDR2 FYNNEI. V gave up 2 bases and J gave up 3 bases, with 5 bases separating them. The length of the CDR3 is 12 residues. CDR3 protein: CASSERNYEQYF. The DNA for the CDR3 is TGTGCCAGCAGTGAACGGAACTACGAGCAGTACTTC.

The chain couples TRBV2 to TRBJ2-2; a possible D gene is TRBD1 (6 bases). This CDR3 is 17 amino acids long. V lost 1 base and J 6 bases, leaving 18 bases between the germline ends. Germline values: CDR1 SNHLY, CDR2 FYNNEI. CDR3 nucleotides: TGTGCCAGCAGTGAAGTATCGAACAGGGCAACATCCGGGGAGCTGTTTTTT. Amino acid sequence: CASSEVSNRATSGELFF. Full variable domain (rest looked up from reference TRBV2 and TRBJ2-2): EPEVTQTPSHQVTQMGQEVILRCVPISNHLYFYWYRQILGQKVEFLVSFYNNEISEKSEIFDDQFSVERPDGSNFTLKIRSTKLEDSAMYFCASSEVSNRATSGELFFGEGSRLTVL.

This clonotype was seen repeatedly, ten times or more. This rearrangement joins TRBV18 to TRBJ1-4; tentative D call: TRBD1 (5 bases). Trimming took 0 bases from V and 10 from J, leaving 12 bases between them. The CDR3 extends over 14 amino acids. Germline values: CDR1 KGHSH, CDR2 LQKENI. CDR3 DNA sequence: TGTGCCAGCTCACCACCGAGCCACCAGGGAAAACTGTTTTTT. Amino acids: CASSPPSHQGKLFF.

This clonotype was detected many times. The V and J genes are TRBV3-1 and TRBJ2-5, with D perhaps TRBD1 (6 bases). CDR1 and CDR2 (germline): LGHDT, YNNKEL (reference sequence). CDR3 length equals 17 residues. With 4 bases removed from V and 5 bases from J, the gap between germline ends came to 23 bases. The CDR3 sequence: CASSLLTHSRGRETQYF. CDR3 bases: TGTGCCAGCAGCCTATTAACCCATAGCAGGGGCAGGGAGACCCAGTACTTC.

This clonotype came up once. The chain combines TRBV3-1 with TRBJ1-2, with TRBD1 as a possible D gene (5 bases). V lost 1 base and J 0 bases, leaving 9 bases between the germline ends. Germline loops: CDR1 LGHDT, CDR2 YNNKEL (reference sequence). CDR3 length equals 15 residues. In nucleotides, the CDR3 is TGTGCCAGCAGCCAAGGACAGTTAGCTAACTATGGCTACACCTTC. It codes for CASSQGQLANYGYTF.

This clonotype was seen only once. A read error may be the cause here, since a much bigger clone is one base away. This chain connects TRBV5-1 to TRBJ2-3; a possible D gene is TRBD1 (5 bases). The CDR3 spans 16 residues. With 1 base removed from V and 2 bases from J, the gap between germline ends came to 14 bases. CDR1 is SGHRS, CDR2 YFSETQ, per germline. The CDR3 DNA reads as TGCGCCAGCAGCTTGAGGAGCAGGGCGAACACAGATACGCAGTATTTT. Translated: CASSLRSRANTDTQYF.

This chain links TRBV6-1 with TRBJ1-1; perhaps TRBD1 as D (5 bases). Trimming removed 7 bases at V and 5 bases at J, with 14 bases between. Per the germline V gene, CDR1 is MNHNS and CDR2 is SASEGT. CDR3 length: 13 residues. CDR3 in DNA: TGTGCCAGCAATCGGCCAGGGACGACTGAAGCTTTCTTT. Residues: CASNRPGTTEAFF.

This clonotype has a count of ten or more. The rearrangement joins TRBV15 to TRBJ1-1, with D perhaps TRBD1 (5 bases). V dropped 1 base and J dropped 3 bases, with 9 bases sitting between them. The CDR3 has 14 amino acids. Germline V gives CDR1 LNHNV, CDR2 YYDKDF (reference sequence). The CDR3 is CATSRVGPYTEAFF. In nucleotides, the CDR3 is TGTGCCACCAGCAGAGTGGGACCCTACACTGAAGCTTTCTTT.

J is TRBJ2-4 and V is TRBV7-8; D is unclear. Per the germline V gene, CDR1 is SGHVS and CDR2 is FQNEAQ. Trimming stripped 0 bases from V and 6 bases from J, with 9 bases between. The CDR3 covers 14 residues. The CDR3 loop is CASSLAPLGNIQYF. The CDR3 DNA reads TGTGCCAGCAGCTTAGCGCCTCTGGGAAACATTCAGTACTTC.

The sample holds a few counts of this clonotype. This sequence joins TRBV19 and TRBJ2-5, with D possibly being TRBD1 or TRBD2 (5 bases each). The CDR3 loop spans 12 amino acids. Per the germline V gene, CDR1 is LNHDA and CDR2 is SQIVND (reference sequence). V was shortened by 4 bases and J by 5 bases, with 8 bases between the two germline ends. The CDR3 sequence is CASSTRDETQYF. In nucleotides, the CDR3 is TGTGCCAGTAGTACTAGGGACGAGACCCAGTACTTC.

This clonotype has more than one count but fewer than ten. A junction end diverges from the germline sequence, so it may reflect a read error. The chain couples TRBV2 to TRBJ1-4; D ambiguous. CDR3 length: 13 amino acids. Germline loops: CDR1 SNHLY, CDR2 FYNNEI. CDR3 sequence: CASVKEGFGKLLF. The CDR3, as DNA: TGTGCCAGCGTAAAGGAAGGGTTCGGAAAACTGCTTTTT.

This clonotype appeared many times. The V gene is TRBV7-2, the J gene TRBJ2-7, with unresolved D. V was cut by 1 base and J by 3 bases, with 13 bases left in between. Germline CDR1 SGHTA, CDR2 FQGNSA. The CDR3 is 15 residues long. The CDR3 DNA sequence: TGTGCCAGCAGCTTAGGGGGTCGGGCACTCTACGAGCAGTACTTC. Its translation is CASSLGGRALYEQYF.

CDR3 loop: CSVNREGRPTQYF. In DNA, the CDR3 is TGCAGTGTGAATCGTGAAGGCCGGCCGACCCAGTACTTC. The chain is built from TRBV20-1 and TRBJ2-5, with no clear D. Germline values: CDR1 DFQATT, CDR2 SNEGSKA (reference sequence). Trimming took off 7 bases at V and 7 bases at J, with 19 bases between the two ends. This CDR3 is built from 13 residues.

Ten or more counts support this clonotype. The V call is TRBV12-3 or TRBV12-4, the J call TRBJ1-1; D is unclear. Trimming cost V 3 bases and J 3 bases, with 5 bases left between them. The CDR3 spans 12 residues. The CDR3 DNA is TGTGCCAGCAGTTTTATGGACACTGAAGCTTTCTTT. It codes for CASSFMDTEAFF.

In its sample, this clonotype was seen many times. The chain couples TRBV28 to TRBJ2-4; tentatively, D is TRBD1 (7 bases). CDR1 and CDR2 from the germline V gene are MDHEN and SYDVKM. CDR3 size: 17 residues. V gave up 5 bases and J gave up 1 base, with 18 bases separating them. Here the CDR3 reads CASSQPGGPFAKNIQYF. The CDR3 nucleotides are TGTGCCAGCAGTCAACCAGGGGGGCCCTTTGCCAAAAACATTCAGTACTTC.

The table lists this clonotype with a few counts. The genes are TRBV28 and TRBJ2-1; TRBD1 is a possible D gene (6 bases). The V end lost 9 bases, the J end lost 12 bases, and 27 bases lay between the germline ends. This CDR3 region has 15 residues. Looked up from germline, CDR1 is MDHEN and CDR2 is SYDVKM. The CDR3, as DNA: TGTGCCAGTTATAAAAGGGGCAGGGGCCCTCAAGGGCAGTTCTTC. It specifies CASYKRGRGPQGQFF.